This T cell receptor beta chain stems from a study of blood T cell repertoires in COVID-19. Study in general: Italy, Spain and the United States were the sources of the convalescent and acute COVID-19 samples. Nucleic acid was either cDNA or gDNA, and it came from T cells, B-cell-depleted T cells, or PBMCs.

In the source study's methods: Researchers report that nucleated cell counts were estimated from reference gene primer amplification. Clones were read by immunoSEQ multiplex PCR, and TCRdb kept only the in-frame ones, dropping some. For V, J and clone size, that table is used; D and trimming come from the DNA. The sample has around 63,000 clones, about nine tenths seen once. This CDR3 is built from 15 residues. The junction had 9 bases not matched to a gene; V was cut back by 2 bases and J by 7 bases. Germline assignment: CDR1 LNHDA and CDR2 SQIVND (reference sequence). The chain links TRBV19 to TRBJ2-5; 8 positions agree with TRBD2. The sequencing input was peripheral blood. The receptor was isolated from an elderly woman with acute or convalescent COVID-19. For the CDR3, the DNA is TGTGCCAGTAGTATACCCCGGGACCGGGGGGGGACCCAGTACTTC. It encodes CASSIPRDRGGTQYF.